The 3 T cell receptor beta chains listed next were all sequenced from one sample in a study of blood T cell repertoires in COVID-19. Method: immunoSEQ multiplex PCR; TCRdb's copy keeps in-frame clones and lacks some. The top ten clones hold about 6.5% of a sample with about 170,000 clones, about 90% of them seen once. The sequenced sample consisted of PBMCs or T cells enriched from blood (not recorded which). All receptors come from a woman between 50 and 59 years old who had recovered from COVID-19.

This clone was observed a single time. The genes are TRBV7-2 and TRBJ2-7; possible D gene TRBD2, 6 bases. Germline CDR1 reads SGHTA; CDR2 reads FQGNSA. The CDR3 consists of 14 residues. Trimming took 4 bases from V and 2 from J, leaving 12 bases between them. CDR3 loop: CASSYGGKAYEQYF. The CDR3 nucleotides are TGTGCCAGCAGCTACGGGGGAAAGGCCTACGAGCAGTACTTC.

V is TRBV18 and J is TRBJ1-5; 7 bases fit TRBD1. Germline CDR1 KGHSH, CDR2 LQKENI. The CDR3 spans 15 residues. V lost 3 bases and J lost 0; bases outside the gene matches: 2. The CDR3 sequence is CASSPGQNSNQPQHF. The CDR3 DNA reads TGTGCCAGCTCACCGGGACAGAATAGCAATCAGCCCCAGCATTTT.

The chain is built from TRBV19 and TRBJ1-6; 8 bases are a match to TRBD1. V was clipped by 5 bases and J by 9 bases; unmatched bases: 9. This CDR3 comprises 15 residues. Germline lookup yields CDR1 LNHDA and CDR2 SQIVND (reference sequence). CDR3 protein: CASSSRTGRRSPLHF. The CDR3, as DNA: TGTGCCAGTAGTTCGCGGACAGGGAGGCGTTCACCCCTCCACTTT.